The clone carrying this T cell receptor beta chain occurred once. This record comes from a study of blood T cell repertoires in COVID-19. Study summary: Acute-phase and convalescent COVID-19 samples originated in the United States, Italy and Spain. Sample material is recorded as cDNA or gDNA derived from T cells, B-cell-depleted T cells, or PBMCs.

The ends lost 1 base at V and 2 bases at J; junction bases unmatched: 5. This CDR3 region has 17 residues. From germline, CDR1 is SEHNR and CDR2 FQNEAQ (reference sequence). The table came from immunoSEQ multiplex PCR; TCRdb's copy has only in-frame clones and leaves some out. The sample has some 250,000 clones, around 86% seen once. This sequence originates from a woman in her sixties or seventies with active or convalescent COVID-19. The rearrangement links TRBV7-9 to TRBJ2-1, with 10 positions matching TRBD1. The sample taken for sequencing was peripheral blood. The CDR3 DNA reads as TGTGCCAGCAGCTTAGAGTCTGGACAGGGGGCCTACAATGAGCAGTTCTTC. This gives the protein CASSLESGQGAYNEQFF.